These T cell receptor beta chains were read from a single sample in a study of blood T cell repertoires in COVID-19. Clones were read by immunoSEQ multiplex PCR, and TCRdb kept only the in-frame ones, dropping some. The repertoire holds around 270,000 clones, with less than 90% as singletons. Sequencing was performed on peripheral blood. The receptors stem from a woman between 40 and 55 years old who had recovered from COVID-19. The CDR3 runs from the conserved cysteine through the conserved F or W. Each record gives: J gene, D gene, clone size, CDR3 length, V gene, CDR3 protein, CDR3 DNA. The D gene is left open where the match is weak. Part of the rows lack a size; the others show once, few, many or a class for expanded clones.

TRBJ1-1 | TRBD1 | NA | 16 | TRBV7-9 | CASSHRQGATNTEAFF | TGTGCCAGCAGCCATAGACAGGGGGCAACGAACACTGAAGCTTTCTTT
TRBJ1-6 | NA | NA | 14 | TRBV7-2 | CASSLGREVLALHF | TGTGCCAGCAGCTTAGGGAGGGAAGTGTTAGCCCTCCACTTT
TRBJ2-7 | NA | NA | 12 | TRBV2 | CASSYDKDEQYF | TGTGCCAGCAGCTATGACAAGGACGAGCAGTACTTC
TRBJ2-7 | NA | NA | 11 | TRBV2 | CASNLFYEQYF | TGTGCCAGCAATCTATTCTACGAGCAGTACTTC
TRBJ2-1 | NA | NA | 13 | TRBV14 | CASSPRPYNEQFF | TGTGCCAGCAGTCCCAGGCCCTACAATGAGCAGTTCTTC
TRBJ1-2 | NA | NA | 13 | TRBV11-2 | CASSPTLTSPYTF | TGTGCCAGCAGCCCCACGTTAACAAGTCCGTATACCTTC
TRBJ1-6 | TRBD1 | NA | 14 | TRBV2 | CATTGTDPRSPLHF | TGTGCCACCACTGGGACAGACCCCCGGTCACCCCTCCACTTT
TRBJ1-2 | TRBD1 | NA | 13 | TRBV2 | CATFGGGGNGYTF | TGTGCCACTTTTGGAGGGGGCGGGAATGGCTACACCTTC
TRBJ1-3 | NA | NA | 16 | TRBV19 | CASSIDPKAAGNTIYF | TGTGCCAGTAGTATCGATCCCAAAGCCGCCGGAAACACCATATATTTT
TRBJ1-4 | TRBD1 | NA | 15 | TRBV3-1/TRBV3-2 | CASSRTDRLNEKLFF | TGTGCCAGCAGCCGGACGGACAGGCTTAATGAAAAACTGTTTTTT
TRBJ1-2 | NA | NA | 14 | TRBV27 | CASSLRPGYYGYTF | TGTGCCAGCAGTTTACGACCAGGGTACTATGGCTACACCTTC
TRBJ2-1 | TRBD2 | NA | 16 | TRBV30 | CAWGLAGLSSYNEQFF | TGTGCCTGGGGACTAGCGGGTTTGAGCTCCTACAATGAGCAGTTCTTC
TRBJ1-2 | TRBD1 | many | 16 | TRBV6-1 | CASSESVTGTNYGYTF | TGTGCCAGCAGTGAATCTGTGACAGGGACTAACTATGGCTACACCTTC
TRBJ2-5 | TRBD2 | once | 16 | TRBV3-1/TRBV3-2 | CASSQGLAGGQETQYF | TGTGCCAGCAGCCAAGGACTAGCGGGGGGCCAAGAGACCCAGTACTTC
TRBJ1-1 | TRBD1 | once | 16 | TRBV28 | CASSYHLGQGGTEAFF | TGTGCCAGCAGCTACCACCTGGGACAGGGAGGCACTGAAGCTTTCTTT
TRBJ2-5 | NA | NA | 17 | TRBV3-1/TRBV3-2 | CASSQVSEGVAQETQYF | TGTGCCAGCAGCCAAGTCTCCGAGGGAGTGGCCCAAGAGACCCAGTACTTC
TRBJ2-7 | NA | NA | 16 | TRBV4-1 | CASSQEEDGWRYEQYF | TGCGCCAGCAGCCAAGAAGAGGATGGTTGGAGGTACGAGCAGTACTTC
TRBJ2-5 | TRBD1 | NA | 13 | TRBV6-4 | CASGRDSEETQYF | TGTGCCAGCGGCCGGGACAGTGAAGAGACCCAGTACTTC
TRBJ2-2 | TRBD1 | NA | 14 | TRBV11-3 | CASRLGTGHGELFF | TGTGCCAGCCGCCTTGGGACAGGTCACGGGGAGCTGTTTTTT
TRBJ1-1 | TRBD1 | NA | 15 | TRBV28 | CASRSYRGRLGEAFF | TGTGCCAGCAGATCTTACAGGGGGCGTCTGGGTGAAGCTTTCTTT
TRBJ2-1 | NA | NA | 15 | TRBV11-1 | CASSLGGLGIDEQFF | TGTGCCAGCAGCTTAGGGGGCCTCGGAATCGATGAGCAGTTCTTC
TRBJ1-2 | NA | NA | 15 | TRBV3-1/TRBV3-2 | CASSQGIGTYYGYTF | TGTGCCAGCAGCCAGGGAATCGGGACTTACTATGGCTACACCTTC
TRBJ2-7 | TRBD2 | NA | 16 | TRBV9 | CASSVGGGQTSYEQYF | TGTGCCAGCAGCGTAGGCGGGGGGCAGACTTCCTACGAGCAGTACTTC
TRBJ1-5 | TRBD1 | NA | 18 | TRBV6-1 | CASSVGTGSGYSNQPQHF | TGTGCCAGCAGTGTCGGGACAGGGTCTGGGTATAGCAATCAGCCCCAGCATTTT
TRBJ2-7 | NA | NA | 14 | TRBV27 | CASSLGGGTYEQYF | TGTGCCAGCTCCCTTGGCGGGGGCACCTACGAGCAGTACTTC
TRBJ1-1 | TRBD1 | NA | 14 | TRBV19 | CASSQQGGDTEAFF | TGTGCCAGTAGTCAACAGGGGGGCGACACTGAAGCTTTCTTT
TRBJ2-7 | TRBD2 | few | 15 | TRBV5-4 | CASSLAAGGPYEQYF | TGTGCCAGCAGCTTGGCGGCGGGGGGGCCCTACGAGCAGTACTTC
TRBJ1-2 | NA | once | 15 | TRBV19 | CASEGLPRGVYGYTF | TGTGCCAGTGAGGGACTCCCTAGGGGAGTCTATGGCTACACCTTC
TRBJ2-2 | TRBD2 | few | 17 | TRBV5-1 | CASSSLLGSGAAGELFF | TGCGCCAGCAGCAGCCTACTCGGGAGCGGGGCTGCCGGGGAGCTGTTTTTT
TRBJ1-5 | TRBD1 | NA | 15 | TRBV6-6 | CASSYPTGVNQPQHF | TGTGCCAGCAGTTACCCCACAGGGGTGAATCAGCCCCAGCATTTT
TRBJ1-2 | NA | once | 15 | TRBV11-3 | CASSLSRVGKNGYTF | TGTGCCAGCAGCTTATCCAGGGTGGGGAAAAATGGCTACACCTTC
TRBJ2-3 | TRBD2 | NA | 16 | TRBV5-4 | CASSSGLAGTTDTQYF | TGTGCCAGCAGCTCGGGACTAGCGGGCACCACAGATACGCAGTATTTT
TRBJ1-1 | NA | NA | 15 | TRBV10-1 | CASRSGFDMNTEAFF | TGCGCCAGCAGAAGCGGCTTCGATATGAACACTGAAGCTTTCTTT
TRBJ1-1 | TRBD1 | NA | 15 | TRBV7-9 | CASSLVGQGGTEAFF | TGTGCCAGCAGCTTAGTGGGACAGGGAGGCACTGAAGCTTTCTTT
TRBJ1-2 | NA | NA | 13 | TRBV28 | CASRPRTDGGYTF | TGTGCCAGCAGACCCCGGACAGATGGTGGCTACACCTTC
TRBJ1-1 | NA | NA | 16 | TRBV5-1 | CASSLANAGGNTEAFF | TGCGCCAGCAGCTTGGCCAATGCGGGCGGGAACACTGAAGCTTTCTTT
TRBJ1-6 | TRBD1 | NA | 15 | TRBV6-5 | CASSYGTGSDSPLHF | TGTGCCAGCAGTTATGGGACAGGGAGCGATTCACCCCTCCACTTT
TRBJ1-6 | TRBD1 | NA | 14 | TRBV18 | CASSPQPGQRTLHF | TGTGCCAGCTCACCCCAGCCGGGACAGAGAACCCTCCACTTT
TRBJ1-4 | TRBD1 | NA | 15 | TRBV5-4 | CASSVRTGDQEKLFF | TGTGCCAGCAGCGTGCGGACAGGGGATCAAGAAAAACTGTTTTTT
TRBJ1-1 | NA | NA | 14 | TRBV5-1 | CASSLVLQGTEAFF | TGCGCCAGCAGCTTGGTTCTCCAGGGGACTGAAGCTTTCTTT
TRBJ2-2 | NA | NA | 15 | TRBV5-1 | CASSLGHTNTGELFF | TGCGCCAGCAGTCTTGGACATACTAACACCGGGGAGCTGTTTTTT
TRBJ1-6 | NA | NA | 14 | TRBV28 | CASRPGSMNSPLHF | TGTGCCAGCAGACCGGGAAGTATGAATTCACCCCTCCACTTT
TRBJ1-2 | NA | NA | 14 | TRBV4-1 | CASSQIGSVYGYTF | TGCGCCAGCAGCCAGATCGGGTCCGTCTATGGCTACACCTTC
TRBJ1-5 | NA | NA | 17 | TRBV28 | CASSTRRGGNSNQPQHF | TGTGCCAGCAGTACAAGACGTGGGGGGAATAGCAATCAGCCCCAGCATTTT
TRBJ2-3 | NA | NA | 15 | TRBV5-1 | CASSNGETPTDTQYF | TGCGCCAGCAGCAACGGGGAAACCCCCACAGATACGCAGTATTTT
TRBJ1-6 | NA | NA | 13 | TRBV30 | CAWGTSYNSPLHF | TGTGCCTGGGGGACTTCCTATAATTCACCCCTCCACTTT
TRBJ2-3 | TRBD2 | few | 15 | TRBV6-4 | CASSDSAGGGDTQYF | TGTGCCAGCAGTGACTCTGCTGGGGGAGGGGATACGCAGTATTTT
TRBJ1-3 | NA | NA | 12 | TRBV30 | CAWSITGNTIYF | TGTGCCTGGAGTATTACTGGAAACACCATATATTTT
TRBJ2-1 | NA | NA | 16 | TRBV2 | CASSDGGGWNYNEQFF | TGTGCCAGCAGTGATGGGGGGGGCTGGAACTACAATGAGCAGTTCTTC
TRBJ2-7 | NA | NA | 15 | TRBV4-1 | CASSLQDAGPYEQYF | TGCGCCAGCAGCCTCCAAGATGCGGGCCCCTACGAGCAGTACTTC